This section outlines one TCR beta chain sequence together with its context. What it binds is unknown. This record comes from a study of shared clonotypes between healthy human individuals. Study-wide background: Each donor had three CD4 naive, three CD4 memory, two CD8 naive and one CD8 memory plate.

An assay was performed, and its level was deep. Here immunoSEQ multiplex PCR was the method, and the copy in TCRdb shows in-frame clones only, minus some. The sample has under 2,500,000 clones, almost 96% seen once. This CDR3 comprises 15 residues. Deletions cut 4 bases from V and 4 bases from J, with 16 bases between. Germline lookup yields CDR1 SGHRS and CDR2 YFSETQ. Study-wide findings and caveats: Genetic and exposure-history diversity was limited by the small donor number. Rarefaction analysis demonstrated incomplete sorted-subset sequencing notwithstanding large depth.

This TCR was recovered from a man between 18 and 29 years old in good health. The chain carries TRBV5-1 and TRBJ2-3; unclear D gene. The sequencing input was naive CD4+ T cells sorted from blood. Noted subset: CD45RA+ positively selected. The CDR3 loop reads CASSPLGGVADTQYF. The DNA of the CDR3 is TGCGCCAGCAGCCCCCTAGGCGGTGTAGCAGATACGCAGTATTTT.